This T cell receptor beta chain was found in a study of CXCR3-negative and CXCR3-positive naive CD8 T cells. The wider study: Across all libraries, TRB reads numbered roughly 140 million, with about 1.5 +/- 0.3 million in each library.

UMI-labeled TRB cDNA libraries were prepared by 5' RACE. TCRdb re-called the 5' RACE reads and shows each CDR3 protein once, DNA omitted. The table lists some 130,000 distinct CDR3 sequences. The CDR3 totals 15 residues. Germline V gene sequence: CDR1 MGHDK, CDR2 SYGVNS. Regarding the study as a whole: The level of CXCR3 expression partially decreased after cryopreservation; the majority of assays used fresh PBMCs. Naive CXCR3-negative cells resembled naive CXCR3-positive cells in TRBV-TRBJ usage; memory cells differed. High diversity, comparable across both naive subsets, contrasted with much lower diversity in memory CD8+ cells.

On this clonotype itself: What it recognizes is unknown.

The TCR sequence derives from a human donor in good health. Some clones in this sample may be carry-over from other donors' samples. The material sequenced was naive CXCR3- CD8+ T cells from blood. Stated subset: CD45RO-CCR7+CD27+CD95- naive CD8+ T cells lacking CXCR3 (TNR3-). This chain joins TRBV25-1 and TRBJ2-1; TCRdb selects TRBD1, and the lack of DNA leaves this call unchecked. The CDR3 sequence: CASSGDSRVLDEQFF. The entire variable domain, with the rest obtained from reference TRBV25-1 and TRBJ2-1, is as follows: EADIYQTPRYLVIGTGKKITLECSQTMGHDKMYWYQQDPGMELHLIHYSYGVNSTEKGDLSSESTVSRIRTEHFPLTLESARPSHTSQYLCASSGDSRVLDEQFFGPGTRLTVL.